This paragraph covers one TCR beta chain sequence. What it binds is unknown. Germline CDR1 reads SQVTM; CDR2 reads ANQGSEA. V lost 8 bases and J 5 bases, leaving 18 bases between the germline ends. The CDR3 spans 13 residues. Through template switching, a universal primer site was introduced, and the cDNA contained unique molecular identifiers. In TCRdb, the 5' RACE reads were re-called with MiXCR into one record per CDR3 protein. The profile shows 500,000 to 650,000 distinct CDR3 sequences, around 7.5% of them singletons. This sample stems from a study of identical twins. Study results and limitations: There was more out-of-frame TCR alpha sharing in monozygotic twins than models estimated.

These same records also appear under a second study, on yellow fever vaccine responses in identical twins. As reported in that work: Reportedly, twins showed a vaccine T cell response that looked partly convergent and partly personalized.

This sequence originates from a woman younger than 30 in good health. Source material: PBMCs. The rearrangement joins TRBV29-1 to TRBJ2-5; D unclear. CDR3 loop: CSTTGSSLETQYF. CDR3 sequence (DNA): TGCAGCACAACCGGGTCTAGTCTCGAGACCCAGTACTTC. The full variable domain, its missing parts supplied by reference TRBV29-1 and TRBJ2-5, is SAVISQKPSRDICQRGTSLTIQCQVDSQVTMMFWYRQQPGQSLTLIATANQGSEATYESGFVIDKFPISRPNLTFSTLTVSNMSPEDSSIYLCSTTGSSLETQYFGPGTRLLVL.